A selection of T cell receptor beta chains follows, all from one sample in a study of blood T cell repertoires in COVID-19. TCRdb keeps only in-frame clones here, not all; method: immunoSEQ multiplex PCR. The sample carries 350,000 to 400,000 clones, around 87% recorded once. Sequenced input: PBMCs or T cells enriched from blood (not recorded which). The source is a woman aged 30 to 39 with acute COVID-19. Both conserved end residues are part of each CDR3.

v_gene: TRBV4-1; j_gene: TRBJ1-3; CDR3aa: CASSQVEGGSTIYF
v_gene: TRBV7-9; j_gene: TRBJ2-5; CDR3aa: CASSFGTSGSGAQYF
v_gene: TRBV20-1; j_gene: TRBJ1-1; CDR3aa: CSETGNTEAFF
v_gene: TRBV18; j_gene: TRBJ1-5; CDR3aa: CASSPDREQPQHF
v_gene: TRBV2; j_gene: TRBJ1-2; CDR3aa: CASRGSGQGSYGYTF
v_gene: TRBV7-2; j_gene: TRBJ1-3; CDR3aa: CASSLQAGNTIYF
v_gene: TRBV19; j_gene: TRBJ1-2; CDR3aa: CASSIQVDRPYGYTF
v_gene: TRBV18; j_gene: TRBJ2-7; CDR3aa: CASSPNNYEQYF
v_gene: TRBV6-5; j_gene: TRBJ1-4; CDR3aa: CASRGGSSEKLFF
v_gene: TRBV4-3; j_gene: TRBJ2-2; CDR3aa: CASSGTGATGELFF
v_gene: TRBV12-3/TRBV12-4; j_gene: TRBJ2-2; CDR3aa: CASSLDSTGELFF
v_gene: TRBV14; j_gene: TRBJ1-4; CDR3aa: CASSQEWDRGREKLFF
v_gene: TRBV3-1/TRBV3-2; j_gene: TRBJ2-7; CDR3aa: CASSRNLAGNFYEQYF
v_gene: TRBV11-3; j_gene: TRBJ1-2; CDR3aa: CASSLGQGYGYTF
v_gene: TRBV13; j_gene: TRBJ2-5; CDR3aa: CASSSNGRAAQETQYF
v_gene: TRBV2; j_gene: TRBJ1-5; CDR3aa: CASSETQGYRNQPQHF
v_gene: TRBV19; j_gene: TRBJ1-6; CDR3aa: CASSPGQGYSPLHF
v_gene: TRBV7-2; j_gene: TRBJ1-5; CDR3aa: CASSARQGSQPQHF
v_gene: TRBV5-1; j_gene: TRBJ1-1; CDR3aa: CASSRLMNTEAFF
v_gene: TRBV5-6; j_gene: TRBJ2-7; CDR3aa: CASSLGTGVSYEQYF
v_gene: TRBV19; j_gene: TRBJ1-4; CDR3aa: CASTLRGTGVKSEKLFF
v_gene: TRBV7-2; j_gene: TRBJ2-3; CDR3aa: CASSLVVGGVPTSTDTQYF
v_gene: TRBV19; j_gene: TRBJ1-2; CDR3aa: CASSIDPAPSGYGYTF
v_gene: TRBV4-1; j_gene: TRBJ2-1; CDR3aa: CASSRIYAGIYNEQFF
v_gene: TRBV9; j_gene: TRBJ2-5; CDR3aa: CASSPLAGGIETQYF